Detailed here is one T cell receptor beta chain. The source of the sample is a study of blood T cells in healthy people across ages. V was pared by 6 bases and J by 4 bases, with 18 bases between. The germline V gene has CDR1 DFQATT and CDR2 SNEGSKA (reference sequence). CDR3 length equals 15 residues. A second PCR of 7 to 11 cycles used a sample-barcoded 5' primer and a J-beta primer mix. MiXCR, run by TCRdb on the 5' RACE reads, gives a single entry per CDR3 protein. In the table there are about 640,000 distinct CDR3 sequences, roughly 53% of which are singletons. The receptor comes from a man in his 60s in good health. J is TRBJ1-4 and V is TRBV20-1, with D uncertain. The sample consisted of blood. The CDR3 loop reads CSATEKGRSNEKLFF. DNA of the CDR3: TGCAGTGCCACAGAAAAAGGACGGAGTAATGAAAAACTGTTTTTT.